Listed here is a single T cell receptor (beta chain). What antigen it recognizes has not been identified. Per-base qualities were not stored, and no clone one base away is much larger. The time point label, read with the paper, signifies: baseline before first vaccination. According to the study, the label for this sample's treatment or condition signals: meningococcal conjugate vaccine given as trial control. Vaccinee samples came from UK trials COV001 and COV002, including a single-blind randomized controlled phase 2/3 trial of AZD1222 (ChAdOx1 nCoV-19) in healthy adults. For TCRbeta chain sequencing, PBMC samples were collected from trial participants at day 0 and at day 28 after the second dose. These data come from a study of T cell responses to AZD1222 COVID-19 vaccine (dated by TCRdb to 2020 to 2022). Regarding the study in general: A total of 240 or so trial participants underwent TCR sequencing, of whom about 200 had received two doses of AZD1222 and 26 had received two doses of the MenACWY control vaccine. Trial participants were enrolled by age into 18-55, 56-69 and 70-plus year subgroups, with roughly 160, 29 and 62 TCR-sequenced participants respectively.

The CDR3 regions of human TCRbeta chains were subjected to immunosequencing. In the authors' own workflow: TCRs in the repertoires were matched against a reference library of SARS-CoV-2-specific TCRs that had been generated with the MIRA antigen-specificity platform. Breadth was defined as the fraction of unique TCRs that were SARS-CoV-2-associated. Depth was defined as the fraction of total T cells that were SARS-CoV-2-associated. Using the MIRA data, every spike-specific TCR was mapped to the spike region that the TCR reacted to and assigned to either a CD4 or a CD8 class. Log10-transformed breadth and depth values were compared by one-way ANOVA with Sidak's multiple comparisons tests. The table was pulled from immuneACCESS by TCRdb, which kept in-frame rearrangements only. Such tables lose some clones; where checked, under half of the loss comes from unresolved V genes, and the rest has no known cause. V and J calls and clone size are given by that table; D and trimming were obtained from the DNA. Recorded for this sample are around 180,000 clones; around 87% of them occurred a single time. The ten biggest clones cover around 2.5% of the sample.

Study-level results and caveats: Epitopes outside the regions mutated in the B.1.351 and B.1.1.7 variants were reportedly recognized by nearly half of the unique spike-specific TCRs. Participants were mostly white British and included more females than males, and it was suggested by the authors that clonal diversity may have been underestimated. In the small 56-69-year group, the increase in depth fell short of significance, most likely because of low power. After two AZD1222 doses, both the breadth and the depth of spike-specific TCRs were significantly higher than at day 0 and than in MenACWY recipients. Because no day 14 peak-response samples were available, repertoires were characterized only after the peak T cell response. The whole spike protein was spanned by vaccine-associated CD4 TCRs, and dominant responses were seen in regions 160-218 and 743-854. Only a handful of AZD1222 recipients were SARS-CoV-2 seropositive at baseline, limiting conclusions about previously exposed vaccinees.

Sequenced material: peripheral blood, taken on day 0 of MenACWY control vaccination. The sequence came from an adult in good health.

The bases read TGTGCCAGCAGCCTATCCTTGGACAGGGACGGATCACCCCTCCACTTT. Translated, it gives CASSLSLDRDGSPLHF. The chain couples TRBV5-5 to TRBJ1-6, with 8 bases aligning to TRBD1. Sequences SGHKS (CDR1) and YYEKEE (CDR2) are obtained from the germline V gene (reference sequence). Trimmed from V: 4 bases; trimmed from J: 10 bases; junction bases lacking a gene match: 13. Inclusive of the bounding cysteine and phenylalanine, the CDR3 is 16 residues long. Of all the DNA, just the CDR3 is kept, 48 bases in frame from base 1.